The 25 T cell receptor beta chains presented below share a single source sample, sequenced in a study of spatial heterogeneity in lung cancer. As to time point: sample taken at primary tumor resection. Antigens of these TCRs are unknown. TCRdb reprocessed the 5' RACE reads via MiXCR and lists one record per CDR3 protein. The sample consists of approximately 4,900 distinct CDR3 sequences, around a third of them appearing once. General study results and limits: Counts of expanded intratumoral alpha and beta TCRs tracked tumor mutation counts.

The sequencing used lung tumor tissue, collected at surgery. The receptors were sampled from a male donor with early-stage non-small cell lung cancer.

The chain carries TRBV10-3 and TRBJ1-3; D is undetermined. Germline lookup yields CDR1 ENHRY and CDR2 SYGVKD. The CDR3 extends over 14 amino acids. The V and J ends lost 5 bases and 0 bases respectively, with 8 bases between them. The CDR3 bases are TGTGCCATCAGTTGGTCTAGCTCTGGAAACACCATATATTTT. This sequence encodes CAISWSSSGNTIYF.

By share of the sample, this clonotype is medium-sized. This chain uses TRBV3-1 with TRBJ2-7, with 10 bases aligning to TRBD2. The CDR3 extends over 17 amino acids. Looked up from germline, CDR1 is LGHDT and CDR2 is YNNKEL (reference sequence). J gave up 1 base and V 1 base, and 7 bases lay outside the gene matches. CDR3 DNA: TGTGCCAGCAGCCAAGGGACTAGCGGTCTCAGATCCTACGAGCAGTACTTC. Translating gives CASSQGTSGLRSYEQYF.

By its share, this clonotype is medium-sized. The chain is built from TRBV4-1 and TRBJ2-1; TRBD2 aligns across 8 bases. CDR3 size: 16 residues. Germline-derived CDR1 and CDR2 are MGHRA and YSYEKL. V shed 6 bases and J 2 bases; nucleotides not matched to a gene: 9. This CDR3 reads CASRPIAGTTYNEQFF. CDR3 DNA: TGCGCCAGCAGACCAATAGCGGGAACCACCTACAATGAGCAGTTCTTC.

The chain combines TRBV4-1 with TRBJ1-1, with D tentatively TRBD1 (5 bases). Trimming left V 1 base short and J 1 base short, with 10 bases between. Germline V gene sequence: CDR1 MGHRA, CDR2 YSYEKL. The CDR3 totals 15 residues. The CDR3 spells CASSQVGDRNTEAFF. The CDR3 DNA reads TGCGCCAGCAGCCAAGTCGGGGACCGGAACACTGAAGCTTTCTTT.

The chain employs TRBV7-9 and TRBJ1-1; D is ambiguous. V was shortened by 8 bases and J by 0 bases, with 7 bases between the two germline ends. CDR1 and CDR2 from the germline V gene are SEHNR and FQNEAQ (reference sequence). The CDR3 totals 12 residues. CDR3 protein: CASVQVNTEAFF. The CDR3 nucleotides read TGTGCCAGCGTCCAGGTGAACACTGAAGCTTTCTTT.

CDR3 sequence (DNA): TGTGCCAGCAAAGGGGGGGCGGCTGAAAAACTGTTTTTT. Translated, it gives CASKGGAAEKLFF. The gene calls are TRBV7-9 and TRBJ1-4; D perhaps matches TRBD1 (6 bases). CDR1 is SEHNR, CDR2 FQNEAQ, per germline (reference sequence). Deletions cut 7 bases from V and 7 bases from J, with 13 bases between. The CDR3 covers 13 residues.

This clonotype is categorized as large (0.1 to 1%). The gene calls are TRBV12-3 or TRBV12-4 and TRBJ2-1, with TRBD2 matching 15 bases. The CDR3 consists of 17 residues. Trimming cost V 3 bases and J 7 bases; bases outside gene matches: 7. The CDR3 spells CASSFSVGLAGGNEQFF. The DNA for the CDR3 is TGTGCCAGCAGTTTTTCGGTCGGACTAGCGGGAGGGAATGAGCAGTTCTTC.

By proportion, this clonotype is medium-sized. The rearrangement links TRBV28 to TRBJ2-7; perhaps TRBD1 as D (5 bases). Germline V gives CDR1 MDHEN, CDR2 SYDVKM. The V and J ends lost 7 bases and 3 bases respectively, with 13 bases between them. This CDR3 spans 13 amino acids. The CDR3 DNA reads TGTGCCAGCACCCAGGGATCCTTCTACGAGCAGTACTTC. It encodes CASTQGSFYEQYF.

Only a few counts were recorded for this clonotype. The chain uses TRBV29-1 and TRBJ1-1, with 8 bases matching TRBD1. Germline-derived CDR1 and CDR2 are SQVTM and ANQGSEA. The V segment lost 6 bases and the J segment 1 base; nucleotides outside the gene matches: 4. CDR3 length: 13 amino acids. In nucleotides, the CDR3 is TGCAGCGTCGGGGACAGGAGGAACACTGAAGCTTTCTTT. It encodes CSVGDRRNTEAFF.

This clonotype occurred once. The gene calls are TRBV16 and TRBJ2-2; TRBD2 agrees at 7 bases. The V gene's germline CDR1 is KGHSY and CDR2 FQNENV. J lost 4 bases, V lost 10 bases, and 15 bases had no gene match. The CDR3 has 16 amino acids. CDR3 loop: CATESTGGRATGELFF. CDR3 nucleotides: TGTGCCACCGAATCGACTGGCGGGAGAGCCACCGGGGAGCTGTTTTTT.

Relative to its sample, this clonotype is medium-sized. The genes are TRBV2 and TRBJ1-5, with TRBD1 matching over 7 bases. V was clipped by 3 bases and J by 0 bases; unmatched bases: 2. The CDR3 runs to 15 residues. The V gene's germline CDR1 is SNHLY and CDR2 FYNNEI. Here the CDR3 reads CASSERTGSNQPQHF. The DNA for the CDR3 is TGTGCCAGCAGTGAGAGGACAGGTAGCAATCAGCCCCAGCATTTT. The full variable domain, completed using reference TRBV2 and TRBJ1-5, is EPEVTQTPSHQVTQMGQEVILRCVPISNHLYFYWYRQILGQKVEFLVSFYNNEISEKSEIFDDQFSVERPDGSNFTLKIRSTKLEDSAMYFCASSERTGSNQPQHFGDGTRLSIL.

This clonotype was counted a few times. The V and J genes are TRBV14 and TRBJ2-6; D ambiguous. Trimming pared 7 bases from V and 3 bases from J, leaving 10 bases between. Germline CDR1 SGHDN, CDR2 FVKESK. The CDR3 has 14 residues. CDR3 coding DNA: TGTGCCAGCATCGGGTTTGGTGGGGCCAACGTCCTGACTTTC. It specifies CASIGFGGANVLTF.

Relative to its sample, this clonotype is medium-sized. The chain is built from TRBV4-3 and TRBJ2-1; D ambiguous. The germline gives CDR1 LGHNA, CDR2 YSLEER. The CDR3 has 15 amino acids. Deletions cut 4 bases from V and 10 bases from J, with 20 bases between. The chain's CDR3 is CASSPTSGPRREQFF. The CDR3 region has the DNA TGCGCCAGCAGCCCCACGTCTGGGCCCCGGAGAGAGCAGTTCTTC.

This clonotype is deemed medium-sized. The V gene is TRBV5-1, the J gene TRBJ1-1; D is undetermined. The V gene lost 0 bases and the J gene lost 1 base, with 4 bases spanning the gap. The germline V gene encodes CDR1 SGHRS and CDR2 YFSETQ. The CDR3 covers 13 residues. DNA for the CDR3: TGCGCCAGCAGCTTGGACCCGAACACTGAAGCTTTCTTT. Translating gives CASSLDPNTEAFF.

In its sample, this clonotype is medium-sized. The V gene is TRBV7-9, the J gene TRBJ2-3; D call uncertain. The germline gives CDR1 SEHNR, CDR2 FQNEAQ (reference sequence). Trimming cost V 5 bases and J 7 bases, with 13 bases left between them. The CDR3 sequence is 13 residues long. The DNA of the CDR3 is TGTGCCAGCAGCCTTGCGCGATCAAATACGCAGTATTTT. Its protein product is CASSLARSNTQYF.

The chain links TRBV20-1 to TRBJ2-3; possibly TRBD2 for D (6 bases). The CDR3 has 14 amino acids. In germline, CDR1 is DFQATT, CDR2 SNEGSKA (reference sequence). Deletions cut 7 bases from V and 5 bases from J, with 19 bases between. The CDR3 reads CSGGGGVGIDTQYF. The CDR3 DNA follows: TGCAGTGGCGGCGGAGGGGTGGGCATAGATACGCAGTATTTT.

The chain couples TRBV7-2 to TRBJ2-5, with 7 bases that match TRBD1. Germline CDR1 SGHTA, CDR2 FQGNSA. The CDR3 consists of 14 residues. Unmatched junction bases numbered 7, after V lost 5 bases and J lost 4 bases. Here the CDR3 reads CASSLGQQRETQYF. CDR3 sequence (DNA): TGTGCCAGCAGCCTGGGACAGCAACGAGAGACCCAGTACTTC.

The J gene is TRBJ2-7, the V gene TRBV5-4; D is unresolved. Trimming removed 1 base at V and 3 bases at J, with 11 bases between. The CDR3 consists of 14 residues. The V gene's germline CDR1 is SGHNT and CDR2 YYREEE (reference sequence). CDR3 region: CASSLWPPVYEQYF. Written as DNA, the CDR3 is TGTGCCAGCAGCTTGTGGCCCCCCGTCTACGAGCAGTACTTC.

This clonotype was seen more than once but under ten times. The chain uses TRBV2 and TRBJ1-1; 8 bases line up with TRBD1. Looked up from germline, CDR1 is SNHLY and CDR2 is FYNNEI. This CDR3 region has 14 residues. Trimming took 6 bases from V and 1 from J; bases not matched to a gene: 4. Here the CDR3 DNA reads TGTGCCAGCAGGGGACAGGCACGGAACACTGAAGCTTTCTTT. Encoded protein: CASRGQARNTEAFF. Full variable domain (missing parts from reference TRBV2 and TRBJ1-1): EPEVTQTPSHQVTQMGQEVILRCVPISNHLYFYWYRQILGQKVEFLVSFYNNEISEKSEIFDDQFSVERPDGSNFTLKIRSTKLEDSAMYFCASRGQARNTEAFFGQGTRLTVV.

This clonotype was seen a single time. This chain uses TRBV20-1 with TRBJ2-1; 9 nucleotides match TRBD1. CDR1 DFQATT and CDR2 SNEGSKA come from the germline V gene (reference sequence). The CDR3 is 15 residues long. J lost 8 bases, V lost 3 bases, and 11 bases had no gene match. CDR3 sequence reads: CSARGNGQGFYEQFF. The CDR3 region has the DNA TGCAGTGCTAGGGGAAACGGACAGGGGTTTTATGAGCAGTTCTTC.

The chain links TRBV19 to TRBJ2-5; 12 nucleotides agree with TRBD1. CDR1 LNHDA and CDR2 SQIVND come from the germline V gene (reference sequence). The V and J ends lost 5 bases and 7 bases, in that order; junction bases with no gene match: 8. The CDR3 covers 15 residues. The CDR3: CASSDGTGGGRTQYF. The CDR3 DNA sequence: TGTGCCAGTAGTGACGGGACAGGGGGCGGACGGACCCAGTACTTC.

Comments on this clonotype: At one of its ends the junction is not consistent with the germline gene, which may arise from a read error. The CDR3 reads CASKAGGNQPQHF. As DNA, the CDR3 is TGTGCCAGTAAGGCGGGCGGCAATCAGCCCCAACATTTT. V is TRBV19 and J is TRBJ1-5; D is unclear. Germline V lookup: CDR1 LNHDA, CDR2 SQIVND (reference sequence). The CDR3 runs to 13 residues.

This clonotype qualifies as medium-sized. The chain's CDR3 is CASSLQGYNSPLHF. The CDR3 coding sequence is TGTGCCAGCAGCCTCCAGGGTTACAATTCACCCCTCCACTTT. The V gene is TRBV3-1, the J gene TRBJ1-6, with D possibly being TRBD1 (5 bases). V was trimmed by 4 bases and J by 7 bases, leaving 11 bases between them. The CDR3 is 14 amino acids. Germline assignment: CDR1 LGHDT and CDR2 YNNKEL (reference sequence).

By frequency in the sample, this clonotype is medium-sized. V is TRBV10-3 and J is TRBJ2-1, with TRBD2 identical over 11 bases. The V gene end was trimmed by 5 bases and the J gene end by 8 bases; junction bases not matched to a gene: 2. Looked up from germline, CDR1 is ENHRY and CDR2 is SYGVKD. The length of the CDR3 is 13 residues. As DNA, the CDR3 is TGTGCCATCAGTAAGGGACTAGCGGATGAGCAGTTCTTC. It encodes CAISKGLADEQFF.

This clonotype has a handful of counts. The chain links TRBV29-1 to TRBJ2-5; 8 positions agree with TRBD1. This CDR3 contains 12 residues. With 6 bases clipped from V and 3 bases from J, the junction kept 3 bases outside the gene matches. The V gene's germline CDR1 is SQVTM and CDR2 ANQGSEA. The CDR3 DNA follows: TGCAGCGTCCTGACAGGGGAAGAGACCCAGTACTTC. It specifies CSVLTGEETQYF.